These 31 T cell receptor beta chains were all obtained from the same sample, sequenced in a study of blood T cell repertoires in COVID-19 (dated by TCRdb to 2019 to 2021). The library was produced with the immunoSEQ multiplex PCR assay. TCRdb mirrors the immuneACCESS table, restricted to in-frame sequences. Some clones are absent from its copies; in checked studies, under half trace to an unresolved V gene, and the reason for the others is unknown. Present in this sample are roughly 130,000 clones, 80% to 85% of which were seen just once. 5% to 7% of the sample comes from the top ten. The specimen was PBMCs or T cells enriched from blood (not recorded which). The receptors come from a middle-aged man with acute COVID-19.

The rearrangement joins TRBV12-2 to TRBJ1-5. TRBV12-2 is noted as a pseudogene. CDR3 length: 14 amino acids. The CDR3 here is CASRLVRRNQPQHF. The CDR3 nucleotides are TGTGCAAGTCGCTTAGTACGGAGAAATCAGCCCCAGCATTTT.

This clone was counted between two and nine times. This sequence joins TRBV7-2 and TRBJ2-2; a weak D match, TRBD2 (5 bases). Germline V gene lookup returns CDR1 SGHTA and CDR2 FQGNSA. The CDR3 consists of 16 residues. V was cut by 1 base and J by 1 base, with 10 bases left in between. CDR3 nucleotide sequence: TGTGCCAGCAGCTTAGAGATTGGACTGAACACCGGGGAGCTGTTTTTT. Translating gives CASSLEIGLNTGELFF. Variable domain in full (rest from reference TRBV7-2 and TRBJ2-2): GAGVSQSPSNKVTEKGKDVELRCDPISGHTALYWYRQSLGQGLEFLIYFQGNSAPDKSGLPSDRFSAERTGGSVSTLTIQRTQQEDSAVYLCASSLEIGLNTGELFFGEGSRLTVL.

The chain uses TRBV6-5 and TRBJ1-2; TRBD1 is a possible D gene (5 bases). The V gene lost 0 bases and the J gene lost 3 bases, with 8 bases spanning the gap. The germline gives CDR1 MNHEY, CDR2 SVGAGI. The CDR3 is 14 amino acids. Written as DNA, the CDR3 is TGTGCCAGCAGTTACTCGAAGGGGTACTATGGCTACACCTTC. It is translated as CASSYSKGYYGYTF.

The V gene is TRBV29-1, the J gene TRBJ2-4, with D possibly matching TRBD1 (6 bases). The CDR3 has 14 amino acids. V shed 6 bases and J shed 0 bases, with 12 bases lying between them. Germline V gene sequence: CDR1 SQVTM, CDR2 ANQGSEA. The CDR3 protein is CSVQGRLAKNIQYF. CDR3 DNA sequence: TGCAGCGTCCAGGGGCGACTAGCCAAAAACATTCAGTACTTC.

There are a few counts of this clone. CDR3 in DNA: TGTGCCAGCAGCCCCCCGACAGGGGGCAGTCGTTATGGCTACACCTTC. Amino acid sequence: CASSPPTGGSRYGYTF. The chain joins TRBV28 to TRBJ1-2; TRBD1 matches 10 bases. Germline V CDR1 and CDR2: MDHEN, SYDVKM. There are 16 residues in the CDR3. The trim removed 6 bases at V and 5 bases at J, leaving 12 bases unmatched.

The chain combines TRBV3-1 (or the pseudogene TRBV3-2) with TRBJ1-2, with 7 bases fitting TRBD1. The CDR3 contains 16 residues. Germline V gene data show CDR1 as LGHDT and CDR2 as YNNKEL (reference sequence). Trimming at V came to 4 bases and at J to 2 bases, leaving 10 bases not matched to a gene. The CDR3 DNA is TGTGCCAGCAGCCCTACGAACACGGGACAGAACTATGGCTACACCTTC. Encoded protein: CASSPTNTGQNYGYTF.

The chain recombines TRBV5-4 with TRBJ2-2, with a tentative D call TRBD2 (6 bases). The CDR3 is 13 residues long. The germline gives CDR1 SGHNT, CDR2 YYREEE (reference sequence). The V gene lost 4 bases and the J gene lost 7 bases, with 11 bases spanning the gap. CDR3 coding DNA: TGTGCCAGCAGCAGGGACTTTAGCGGGGAGCTGTTTTTT. It specifies CASSRDFSGELFF. The variable domain in full, completed from reference TRBV5-4 and TRBJ2-2, reads ETGVTQSPTHLIKTRGQQVTLRCSSQSGHNTVSWYQQALGQGPQFIFQYYREEENGRGNFPPRFSGLQFPNYSSELNVNALELDDSALYLCASSRDFSGELFFGEGSRLTVL.

V usage is TRBV25-1 and J usage is TRBJ2-2, with 7 positions matching TRBD1. The CDR3 is made up of 13 amino acids. CDR1 and CDR2 (germline): MGHDK, SYGVNS. Losses at the gene ends were 9 bases for V and 6 bases for J; bases not matched to a gene: 7. The DNA of the CDR3 is TGTGCCAGTAGGGGGCAAGGTCCCGGGGAGCTGTTTTTT. Its protein is CASRGQGPGELFF.

The chain recombines TRBV29-1 with TRBJ2-7; weak D call: TRBD1 (6 bases). The CDR3 is made up of 13 amino acids. Germline V lookup: CDR1 SQVTM, CDR2 ANQGSEA. V lost 7 bases and J 2 bases, leaving 15 bases between the germline ends. The DNA of the CDR3 is TGCAGCGCATGTGACAGGACGCCCTACGAGCAGTACTTC. This gives the protein CSACDRTPYEQYF.

The chain couples TRBV3-1 (or the pseudogene TRBV3-2) to TRBJ2-5; D gene uncertain. Per germline, CDR1 LGHDT and CDR2 YNNKEL (reference sequence). The CDR3 is 12 residues long. The germline V and J ends were trimmed by 4 bases and 5 bases, with 8 bases remaining between them. This CDR3 reads CASSRSKETQYF. The CDR3 nucleotides are TGTGCCAGCAGCCGGAGTAAGGAGACCCAGTACTTC.

The sample holds a few counts of this clone. The chain links TRBV4-1 to TRBJ1-1, with no clear D. In germline, CDR1 is MGHRA, CDR2 YSYEKL. The CDR3 consists of 20 residues. Trimming pared 1 base from V and 0 bases from J, leaving 24 bases between. The CDR3 sequence: CASSQVGLRAAREMNTEAFF. The CDR3 DNA reads as TGCGCCAGCAGCCAAGTTGGGTTGAGGGCTGCGAGGGAAATGAACACTGAAGCTTTCTTT.

CDR3 coding DNA: TGTGCCAGCAAACTAGCGGGAGAGGACAAAAACATTCAGTACTTC. Translating it yields CASKLAGEDKNIQYF. The chain uses TRBV28 and TRBJ2-4; 11 bases agree with TRBD2. This CDR3 comprises 15 residues. CDR1 and CDR2 from the germline V gene are MDHEN and SYDVKM. Unmatched junction bases numbered 5, after V lost 7 bases and J lost 3 bases.

The chain has TRBV27 and TRBJ1-1, with D maybe TRBD1 (5 bases). Germline-derived CDR1 and CDR2 are MNHEY and SMNVEV (reference sequence). The CDR3 is 14 residues long. Trimming removed 3 bases at V and 0 bases at J, with 8 bases between. CDR3 nucleotides: TGTGCCAGCAGTTTGGCGGACATGAACACTGAAGCTTTCTTT. This encodes CASSLADMNTEAFF.

The chain couples TRBV7-7 to TRBJ2-2, with D possibly TRBD1 on 5 matching bases. V was shortened by 1 base and J by 7 bases, with 13 bases between the two germline ends. Germline V gene data show CDR1 as SSHAT and CDR2 as FNYEAQ (reference sequence). This CDR3 has 15 residues. The CDR3 is CASSLEGRGSGELFF. CDR3 coding DNA: TGTGCCAGCAGCTTAGAGGGGCGCGGAAGCGGGGAGCTGTTTTTT. Full variable domain (remainder filled in from reference TRBV7-7 and TRBJ2-2): GAGVSQSPRYKVTKRGQDVTLRCDPISSHATLYWYQQALGQGPEFLTYFNYEAQPDKSGLPSDRFSAERPEGSISTLTIQRTEQRDSAMYRCASSLEGRGSGELFFGEGSRLTVL.

V is TRBV28 and J is TRBJ1-1; a weak D match, TRBD1 (6 bases). Germline V lookup: CDR1 MDHEN, CDR2 SYDVKM. This CDR3 is built from 14 residues. V dropped 7 bases and J dropped 3 bases, with 15 bases sitting between them. The chain's CDR3 is CASILQGGDTEAFF. CDR3 sequence (DNA): TGTGCCAGCATCCTACAGGGCGGAGACACTGAAGCTTTCTTT.

The chain employs TRBV19 and TRBJ2-5; no clear D. Between the trimmed V and J ends, which lost 3 bases and 4 bases, there was a span of 12 bases. CDR1 LNHDA and CDR2 SQIVND come from the germline V gene (reference sequence). This CDR3 comprises 14 residues. CDR3 residues: CASSIRTARETQYF. CDR3 DNA: TGTGCCAGTAGTATCCGCACTGCTCGAGAGACCCAGTACTTC.

This clone was observed a handful of times. The V call is TRBV2, the J call TRBJ1-2, with D unresolved. Trimming took off 5 bases at V and 8 bases at J, with 18 bases between the two ends. Germline assignment: CDR1 SNHLY and CDR2 FYNNEI. The CDR3 extends over 14 amino acids. CDR3 loop: CASSPLREPRGYTF. In DNA form, the CDR3 reads TGTGCCAGCAGTCCGTTGAGGGAGCCGCGAGGCTACACCTTC.

This clone has just a few counts. The chain joins TRBV4-3 to TRBJ1-2; D possibly corresponds to TRBD1 (5 bases). The germline gives CDR1 LGHNA, CDR2 YSLEER. The CDR3 totals 15 residues. V was cut by 4 bases and J by 4 bases, with 16 bases left in between. The CDR3 DNA is TGCGCCAGCAGCCTATCAGACCAGGGTCCCTATGGCTACACCTTC. Translating it yields CASSLSDQGPYGYTF.

The rearrangement joins TRBV5-1 to TRBJ2-3; D possibly corresponds to TRBD2 (7 bases). CDR1 and CDR2 (germline): SGHRS, YFSETQ. This CDR3 is built from 17 residues. Trimming removed 4 bases at V and 0 bases at J, with 18 bases between. CDR3 protein: CASSGGALSSSTDTQYF. CDR3 in DNA: TGCGCCAGCAGCGGGGGGGCCCTCTCATCTAGCACAGATACGCAGTATTTT. The full variable domain, in which reference TRBV5-1 and TRBJ2-3 provide the parts outside the CDR3, is KAGVTQTPRYLIKTRGQQVTLSCSPISGHRSVSWYQQTPGQGLQFLFEYFSETQRNKGNFPGRFSGRQFSNSRSEMNVSTLELGDSALYLCASSGGALSSSTDTQYFGPGTRLTVL.

J is TRBJ1-4 and V is TRBV4-2; D is uncertain. Germline V gene data show CDR1 as LGHNA and CDR2 as YNFKEQ. CDR3 length: 13 residues. V was cut by 0 bases and J by 17 bases, with 16 bases left in between. The CDR3 reads CASSQDTRQGLFF. CDR3 nucleotide sequence: TGTGCCAGCAGCCAAGATACGAGACAAGGATTATTTTTT.

This chain links TRBV19 with TRBJ2-7, with 8 bases that match TRBD1. The CDR3 covers 15 residues. Germline CDR1 and CDR2: LNHDA and SQIVND (reference sequence). V trimming: 5 bases; J trimming: 5 bases; junction bases outside the gene matches: 11. The CDR3 sequence: CASSGRQGPDHEQYF. Written as DNA, the CDR3 is TGTGCCAGTAGTGGGCGACAGGGGCCGGACCACGAGCAGTACTTC.

J is TRBJ2-3 and V is TRBV14; tentative D call: TRBD2 (5 bases). This CDR3 contains 15 residues. Germline values: CDR1 SGHDN, CDR2 FVKESK. V was clipped by 4 bases and J by 5 bases, with 16 bases between them. The CDR3 region is CASSPALGVVDTQYF. The CDR3 region has the DNA TGTGCCAGCAGCCCGGCACTAGGAGTTGTAGATACGCAGTATTTT.

The table lists this clone with a count of one. CDR3 residues: CASHRGGSGSNQPQHF. CDR3 nucleotides: TGTGCCAGCCACCGGGGGGGCTCAGGGAGCAATCAGCCCCAGCATTTT. This rearrangement joins TRBV5-4 to TRBJ1-5; possible D gene TRBD1, 6 bases. The CDR3 covers 16 residues. From germline, CDR1 is SGHNT and CDR2 YYREEE (reference sequence). The V end lost 7 bases, the J end lost 1 base, and 18 bases lay between the germline ends.

This clone was seen a handful of times. This sequence joins TRBV18 and TRBJ2-7; a possible D gene is TRBD2 (6 bases). Germline values: CDR1 KGHSH, CDR2 LQKENI. The CDR3 sequence is 16 residues long. V shed 5 bases and J shed 0 bases, with 17 bases lying between them. The CDR3 DNA reads as TGTGCCAGCTCAGAACCCGGGGAGGCACGCTCCTACGAGCAGTACTTC. Translating it yields CASSEPGEARSYEQYF.

V usage is TRBV6-2 or TRBV6-3 and J usage is TRBJ2-7, with D tentatively TRBD2 (5 bases). V was cut by 5 bases and J by 1 base, with 9 bases left in between. This CDR3 has 13 residues. CDR1 and CDR2 (germline): MNHEY, SVGEGT. CDR3 region: CASSTRDSYEQYF. The CDR3 nucleotides read TGTGCCAGCAGTACTAGGGATTCCTACGAGCAGTACTTC.

This chain joins TRBV14 and TRBJ2-5; a weak D match, TRBD2 (6 bases). Germline V gene data show CDR1 as SGHDN and CDR2 as FVKESK. V was pared by 2 bases and J by 1 base, with 11 bases between. This CDR3 is 15 amino acids long. The CDR3 reads CASSQYLAVQETQYF. CDR3 bases: TGTGCCAGCAGCCAATATTTAGCGGTCCAAGAGACCCAGTACTTC.

The chain carries TRBV19 and TRBJ1-2; D perhaps matches TRBD1 (5 bases). Trimming stripped 3 bases from V and 6 bases from J, with 11 bases between. The CDR3 contains 13 residues. Germline assignment: CDR1 LNHDA and CDR2 SQIVND (reference sequence). The CDR3, as DNA: TGTGCCAGTAGTATCAGGGTAAAAGATGGCTACACCTTC. It encodes CASSIRVKDGYTF.

The chain uses TRBV15 and TRBJ1-3; no firm D call. This CDR3 is built from 15 residues. Trimming removed 0 bases at V and 0 bases at J, with 6 bases between. The V gene's germline CDR1 is LNHNV and CDR2 YYDKDF (reference sequence). The CDR3: CATSREADSGNTIYF. The CDR3 DNA reads TGTGCCACCAGCAGAGAAGCGGACTCTGGAAACACCATATATTTT.

CDR3 DNA sequence: TGTGCCAGCACTGGAACTAGCGGGAGGGCTGAAAGCTCCTACAATGAGCAGTTCTTC. It translates to CASTGTSGRAESSYNEQFF. This chain links TRBV7-8 with TRBJ2-1, with TRBD2 identical over 13 bases. The CDR3 length is 19 residues. Trimming removed 7 bases from V and 0 bases from J; junction bases left unmatched: 12. CDR1 and CDR2 from the germline V gene are SGHVS and FQNEAQ.

The chain joins TRBV2 to TRBJ2-2; 7 nucleotides agree with TRBD1. After removal of 7 bases from V and 3 bases from J, the junction contained 5 bases not matched to a gene. Germline assignment: CDR1 SNHLY and CDR2 FYNNEI. The length of the CDR3 is 14 residues. This CDR3 is CASTSDRDTGELFF. The CDR3 nucleotides are TGTGCCAGCACCTCTGACAGGGACACCGGGGAGCTGTTTTTT.

V is TRBV7-2 and J is TRBJ2-1, with 7 bases fitting TRBD1. The CDR3 covers 13 residues. The V gene end was trimmed by 4 bases and the J gene end by 7 bases; junction bases not matched to a gene: 4. Germline-derived CDR1 and CDR2 are SGHTA and FQGNSA. As DNA, the CDR3 is TGTGCCAGCAGCTCAGACAGGGTGAATGAGCAGTTCTTC. Translated, it gives CASSSDRVNEQFF.